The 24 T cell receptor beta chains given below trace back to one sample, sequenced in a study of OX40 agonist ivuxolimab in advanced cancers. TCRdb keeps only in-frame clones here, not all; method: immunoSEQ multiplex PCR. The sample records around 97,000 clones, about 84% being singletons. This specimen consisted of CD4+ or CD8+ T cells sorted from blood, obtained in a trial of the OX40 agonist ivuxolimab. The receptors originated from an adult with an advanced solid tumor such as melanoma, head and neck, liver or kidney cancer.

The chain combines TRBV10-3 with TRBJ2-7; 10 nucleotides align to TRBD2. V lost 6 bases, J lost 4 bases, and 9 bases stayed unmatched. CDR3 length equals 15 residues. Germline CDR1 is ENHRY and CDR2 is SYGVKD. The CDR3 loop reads CAISGDLAGDYEQYF. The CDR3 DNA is TGTGCCATCAGCGGCGATCTAGCGGGGGATTACGAGCAGTACTTC.

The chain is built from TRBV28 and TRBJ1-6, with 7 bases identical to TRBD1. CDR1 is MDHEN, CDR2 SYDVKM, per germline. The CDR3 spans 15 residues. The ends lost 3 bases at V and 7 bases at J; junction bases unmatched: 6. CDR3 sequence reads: CASSLGQLRNSPLHF. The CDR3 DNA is TGTGCCAGCAGTTTGGGACAGCTCAGAAATTCACCCCTCCACTTT.

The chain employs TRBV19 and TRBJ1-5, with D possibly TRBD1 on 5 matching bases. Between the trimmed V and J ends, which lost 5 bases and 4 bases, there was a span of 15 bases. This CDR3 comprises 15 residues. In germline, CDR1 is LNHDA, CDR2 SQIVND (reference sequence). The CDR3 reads CASSFTSEGNQPQHF. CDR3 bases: TGTGCCAGTAGTTTTACAAGCGAGGGGAATCAGCCCCAGCATTTT.

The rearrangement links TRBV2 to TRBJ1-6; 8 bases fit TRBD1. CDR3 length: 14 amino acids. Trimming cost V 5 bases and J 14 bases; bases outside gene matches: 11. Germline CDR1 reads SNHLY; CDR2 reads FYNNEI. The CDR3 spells CASSFGDRGLSLHF. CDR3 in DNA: TGTGCCAGCAGTTTTGGTGACAGGGGATTATCCCTCCACTTT.

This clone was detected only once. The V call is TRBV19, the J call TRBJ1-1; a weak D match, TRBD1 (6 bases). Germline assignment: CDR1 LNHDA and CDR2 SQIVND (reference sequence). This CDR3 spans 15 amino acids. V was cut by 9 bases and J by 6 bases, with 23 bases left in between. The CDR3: CASIGGQQGSSEAFF. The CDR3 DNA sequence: TGTGCCAGCATCGGGGGCCAACAGGGAAGCTCTGAAGCTTTCTTT.

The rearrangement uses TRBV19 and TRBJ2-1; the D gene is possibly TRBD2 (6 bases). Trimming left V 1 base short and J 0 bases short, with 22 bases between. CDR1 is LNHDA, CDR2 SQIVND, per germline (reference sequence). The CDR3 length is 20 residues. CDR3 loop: CASSIGWKRLHGGSYNEQFF. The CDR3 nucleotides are TGTGCCAGTAGTATAGGGTGGAAGCGGCTCCACGGGGGCTCCTACAATGAGCAGTTCTTC.

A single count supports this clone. The CDR3 sequence: CSVVAQGTLPTGELFF. Written as DNA, the CDR3 is TGCAGCGTTGTAGCACAGGGGACATTACCCACCGGGGAGCTGTTTTTT. The chain uses TRBV29-1 and TRBJ2-2; 7 bases line up with TRBD1. V trimming: 4 bases; J trimming: 4 bases; junction bases outside the gene matches: 12. Germline lookup yields CDR1 SQVTM and CDR2 ANQGSEA. CDR3 length: 16 residues.

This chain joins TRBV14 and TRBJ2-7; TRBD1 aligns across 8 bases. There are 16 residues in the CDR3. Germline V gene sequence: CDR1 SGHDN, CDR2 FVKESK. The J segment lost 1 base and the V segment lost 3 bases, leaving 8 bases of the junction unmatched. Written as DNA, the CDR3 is TGTGCCAGCAGCCATCCCGGGACAGGAGTTTCCTACGAGCAGTACTTC. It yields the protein CASSHPGTGVSYEQYF.

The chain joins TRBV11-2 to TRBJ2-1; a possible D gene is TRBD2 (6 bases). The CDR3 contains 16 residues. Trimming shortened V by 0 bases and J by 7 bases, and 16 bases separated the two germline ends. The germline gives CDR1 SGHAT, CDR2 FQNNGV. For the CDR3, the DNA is TGTGCCAGCAGCTTAGAGGAGGCCGGGAGTAATAATGAGCAGTTCTTC. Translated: CASSLEEAGSNNEQFF.

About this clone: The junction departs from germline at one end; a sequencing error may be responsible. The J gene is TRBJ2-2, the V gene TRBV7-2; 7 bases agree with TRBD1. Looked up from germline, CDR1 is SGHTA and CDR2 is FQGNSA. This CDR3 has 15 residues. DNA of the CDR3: TGCGCCAGCAGCCTGCAGGGGGCGAACACCGGGGAGCTGTTTTTT. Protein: CASSLQGANTGELFF.

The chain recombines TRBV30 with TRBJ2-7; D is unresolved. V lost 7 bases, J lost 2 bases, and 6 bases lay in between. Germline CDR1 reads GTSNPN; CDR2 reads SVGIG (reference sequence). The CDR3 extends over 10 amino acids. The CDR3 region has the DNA TGTGCCTCGACACCCTACGAGCAGTACTTC. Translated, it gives CASTPYEQYF. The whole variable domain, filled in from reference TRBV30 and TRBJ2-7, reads SQTIHQWPATLVQPVGSPLSLECTVEGTSNPNLYWYRQAAGRGLQLLFYSVGIGQISSEVPQNLSASRPQDRQFILSSKKLLLSDSGFYLCASTPYEQYFGPGTRLTVT.

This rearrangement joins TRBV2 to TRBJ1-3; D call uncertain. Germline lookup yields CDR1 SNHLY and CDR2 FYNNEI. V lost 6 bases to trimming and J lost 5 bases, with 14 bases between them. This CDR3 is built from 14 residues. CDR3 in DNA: TGTGCCAGCAGCCGGGGATCTACCAGAAACACCATATATTTT. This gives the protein CASSRGSTRNTIYF.

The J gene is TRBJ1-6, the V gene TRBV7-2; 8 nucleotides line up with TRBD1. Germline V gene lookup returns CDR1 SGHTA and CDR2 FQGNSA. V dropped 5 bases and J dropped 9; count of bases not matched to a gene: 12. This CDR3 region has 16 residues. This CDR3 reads CASSTETGGGSSPLHF. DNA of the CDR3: TGTGCCAGCAGCACTGAAACAGGGGGAGGTAGTTCACCCCTCCACTTT. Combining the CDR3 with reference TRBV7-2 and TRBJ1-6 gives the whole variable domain GAGVSQSPSNKVTEKGKDVELRCDPISGHTALYWYRQSLGQGLEFLIYFQGNSAPDKSGLPSDRFSAERTGGSVSTLTIQRTQQEDSAVYLCASSTETGGGSSPLHFGNGTRLTVT.

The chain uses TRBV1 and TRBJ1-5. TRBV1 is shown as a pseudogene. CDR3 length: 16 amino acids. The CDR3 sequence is CTSSQRDSGSNQPQHF. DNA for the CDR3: TGCACCAGCAGCCAGAGAGACTCAGGTAGCAATCAGCCCCAGCATTTT.

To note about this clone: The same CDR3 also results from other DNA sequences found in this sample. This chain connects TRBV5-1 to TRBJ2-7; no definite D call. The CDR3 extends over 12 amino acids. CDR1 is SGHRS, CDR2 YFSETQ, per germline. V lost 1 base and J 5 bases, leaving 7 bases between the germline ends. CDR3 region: CASSLPSNEQYF. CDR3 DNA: TGCGCCAGCAGCTTGCCTTCGAACGAGCAGTACTTC.

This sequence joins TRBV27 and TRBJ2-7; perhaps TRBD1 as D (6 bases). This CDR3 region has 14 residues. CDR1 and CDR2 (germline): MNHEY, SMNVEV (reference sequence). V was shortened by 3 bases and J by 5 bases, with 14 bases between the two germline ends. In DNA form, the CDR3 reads TGTGCCAGCAGTTTCCGGGACATCGTCCACGAGCAGTACTTC. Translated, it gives CASSFRDIVHEQYF.

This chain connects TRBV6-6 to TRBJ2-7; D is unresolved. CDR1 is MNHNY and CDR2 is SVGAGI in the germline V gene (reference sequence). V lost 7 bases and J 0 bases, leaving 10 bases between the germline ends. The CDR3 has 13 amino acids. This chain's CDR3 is CASNEGSSYEQYF. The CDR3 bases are TGTGCCAGCAACGAAGGTAGCTCCTACGAGCAGTACTTC.

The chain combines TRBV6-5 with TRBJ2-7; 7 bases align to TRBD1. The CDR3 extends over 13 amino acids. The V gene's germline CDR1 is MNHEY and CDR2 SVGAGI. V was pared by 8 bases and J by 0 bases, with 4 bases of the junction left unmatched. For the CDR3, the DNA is TGTGCCAGCCGACAGGGCAGCTCCTACGAGCAGTACTTC. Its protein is CASRQGSSYEQYF.

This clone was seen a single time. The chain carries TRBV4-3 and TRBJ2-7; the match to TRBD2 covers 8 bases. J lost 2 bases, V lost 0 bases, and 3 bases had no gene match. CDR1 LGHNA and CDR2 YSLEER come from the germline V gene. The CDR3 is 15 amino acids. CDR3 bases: TGCGCCAGCAGCCAAGATGCGCGGGGGGCCTACGAGCAGTACTTC. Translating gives CASSQDARGAYEQYF.

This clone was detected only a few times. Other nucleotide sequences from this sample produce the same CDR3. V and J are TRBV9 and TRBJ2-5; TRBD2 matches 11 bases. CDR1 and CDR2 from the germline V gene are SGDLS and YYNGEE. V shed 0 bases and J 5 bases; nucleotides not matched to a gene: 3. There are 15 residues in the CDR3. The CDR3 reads CASSVDSGRGETQYF. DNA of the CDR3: TGTGCCAGCAGCGTAGATAGCGGGAGGGGGGAGACCCAGTACTTC.

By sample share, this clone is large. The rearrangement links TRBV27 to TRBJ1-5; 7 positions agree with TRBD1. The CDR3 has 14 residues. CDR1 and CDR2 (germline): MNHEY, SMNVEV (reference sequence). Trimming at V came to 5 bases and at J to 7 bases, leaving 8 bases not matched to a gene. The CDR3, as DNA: TGTGCCAGCAGTGACAGGGTAAGAGGGCAGCCCCAGCATTTT. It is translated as CASSDRVRGQPQHF.

The CDR3 sequence: CASSSRPSNNEQFF. DNA of the CDR3: TGTGCCAGCAGCTCACGGCCTAGCAACAATGAGCAGTTCTTC. This rearrangement joins TRBV7-2 to TRBJ2-1; weak D call: TRBD2 (5 bases). V lost 4 bases, J lost 5 bases, and 12 bases lay in between. The CDR3 sequence is 14 residues long. Germline loops: CDR1 SGHTA, CDR2 FQGNSA.

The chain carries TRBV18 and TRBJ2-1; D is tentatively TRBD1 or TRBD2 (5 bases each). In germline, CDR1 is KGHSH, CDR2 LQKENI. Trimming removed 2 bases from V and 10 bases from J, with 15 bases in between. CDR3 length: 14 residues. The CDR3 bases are TGTGCCAGCTCACCATCCGGGACGTCGGGGGAGCAGTTCTTC. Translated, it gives CASSPSGTSGEQFF.

The CDR3 nucleotides read TGTGCCAGTAGTAACGGCGGGACAGGGGGGGACACTGAAGCTTTCTTT. It translates to CASSNGGTGGDTEAFF. The chain combines TRBV19 with TRBJ1-1; 11 bases are a match to TRBD1. V shed 4 bases, J shed 3 bases, and the junction held 7 bases outside the gene matches. The CDR3 covers 16 residues. From germline, CDR1 is LNHDA and CDR2 SQIVND (reference sequence).